This T cell receptor (beta chain) was sequenced in a study of CD8 T cells in Susac syndrome. Notes on the study in general: By the study's own acknowledgment, its TCR sequencing and HLA analysis included relatively few individuals.

TCR beta from blood CD8+ and CD4+ T cells was sequenced. Healthy donors were controls matched for age and sex. Trimming pared 5 bases from V and 4 bases from J, leaving 15 bases between. Germline CDR1 is MNHEY and CDR2 is SMNVEV (reference sequence). This CDR3 contains 15 residues. Reverse transcription of about 0.5 to 1 ug RNA used random hexamers. Across 54 Vbeta and 13 Jbeta, TCR beta CDR3 was amplified with immunoSEQ multiplex PCR. TCRdb analysed the immunoSEQ multiplex PCR reads with MiXCR anew, one entry per CDR3 protein. The sample has more than 130,000 distinct CDR3 sequences, 90% to 95% seen once; the top ten hold roughly 0.29%. Notes on this clonotype: Its antigen is unknown.

This TCR was recovered from a human donor in good health. The rearrangement joins TRBV27 to TRBJ1-5; D might be TRBD1 (6 bases). Sample: CD8+ T cells from PBMCs. This CDR3 reads CASSPPDSQNQPQHF. In nucleotides, the CDR3 is TGTGCCAGCAGTCCACCGGACAGCCAGAATCAGCCCCAGCATTTT.